Shown below are 15 T cell receptor beta chains from a single sample sequenced in a study of regulatory T cells in long-lasting Graves disease (dated by TCRdb to about 2021). The library came from multiplex PCR. The data were produced on an Illumina HiSeq 4000. To build TCR beta libraries, CDR3 regions were amplified by Arm-PCR using iRepertoire HTBI primers. TCRdb cleaned the public reads at Q25 with fastp, built clones with MiXCR and kept in-frame beta chains. Entries that share a CDR3 protein sequence are merged under the most common genes and DNA. The sample table contains about 430,000 distinct CDR3 sequences; only one count was recorded for approximately 15% of them. Together, the top ten hold around 7.6% of the sample. Sample time point, as interpreted from the label and publication: newly diagnosed GD, antithyroid drugs for less than 3 months. For both TCR sequencing and RNA sequencing, RNA was extracted from PBMCs using TRIzol.

This sample was shared with a second study, whose subject was T cells in Graves' hyperthyroidism and ophthalmopathy.

This material consisted of peripheral blood mononuclear cells (PBMCs), taken at new diagnosis, from a patient treated with antithyroid drugs. These receptor sequences come from a woman aged 40 to 49 with Graves disease. Donor details come from another sample of the same person, matched by shared clones.

The chain combines TRBV6-2 or TRBV6-3 with TRBJ2-3, with D possibly matching TRBD2 (6 bases). Germline CDR1 reads MNHEY; CDR2 reads SVGEGT. Trimming stripped 2 bases from V and 4 bases from J, with 10 bases between. This CDR3 has 14 amino acids. CDR3 DNA sequence: TGTGCCAGCAGTTACGGAGGGGCGGCAGATACGCAGTATTTT. Protein product: CASSYGGAADTQYF.

V gene TRBV7-3 combines with J gene TRBJ2-1; TRBD1 aligns across 10 bases. With V trimmed by 6 bases and J by 4 bases, 9 bases remained unmatched. The CDR3 runs 16 residues. Germline CDR1 and CDR2: SGHTA and FQGTGA. The CDR3 DNA reads TGTGCCAGCAGTTCGACGGACAGGGGGGGTTACAATGAGCAGTTCTTC. It is translated as CASSSTDRGGYNEQFF.

The V gene is TRBV6-5, the J gene TRBJ2-3; tentative D call: TRBD2 (6 bases). The length of the CDR3 is 15 residues. The germline gives CDR1 MNHEY, CDR2 SVGAGI. With 2 bases removed from V and 4 bases from J, the gap between germline ends came to 13 bases. The CDR3 nucleotides read TGTGCCAGCAGTTACATGGGGGGTCGCTCAGATACGCAGTATTTT. It translates to CASSYMGGRSDTQYF.

This rearrangement joins TRBV7-2 to TRBJ2-2, with TRBD2 matching over 8 bases. This CDR3 has 16 residues. CDR1 and CDR2 (germline): SGHTA, FQGNSA. After removal of 5 bases from V and 2 bases from J, the junction contained 7 bases not matched to a gene. The CDR3 DNA reads TGTGCCAGCAGCCTAAGACTAGCGCCTAACACCGGGGAGCTGTTTTTT. Translated, it gives CASSLRLAPNTGELFF.

This clonotype was seen a few times. In nucleotides, the CDR3 is TGTGCCAGCACCTTGGACAGGGGGAATCATAACTATGGCTACACCTTC. Amino acid sequence: CASTLDRGNHNYGYTF. The rearrangement uses TRBV6-1 and TRBJ1-2; 10 bases align to TRBD1. Germline V gives CDR1 MNHNS, CDR2 SASEGT. V gave up 7 bases and J gave up 1 base; unmatched junction bases: 9. The CDR3 spans 16 residues.

This chain uses TRBV5-1 with TRBJ1-1; D gene uncertain. The CDR3 consists of 13 residues. Germline V gene sequence: CDR1 SGHRS, CDR2 YFSETQ. The V end lost 1 base, the J end lost 3 bases, and 7 bases lay between the germline ends. In DNA form, the CDR3 reads TGCGCCAGCAGCTTGAATTGGGACACTGAAGCTTTCTTT. It specifies CASSLNWDTEAFF.

Of note for this clonotype: Possible read error: a much larger clone is one base away. The chain employs TRBV19 and TRBJ2-3; D not resolved. CDR1 and CDR2 from the germline V gene are LNHDA and SQIVND (reference sequence). Trimming stripped 11 bases from V and 0 bases from J, with 18 bases between. This CDR3 spans 15 amino acids. For the CDR3, the DNA is TGTGCCTGTAAATACCAAGGGCATAGCACAGATACGCAGTATTTT. Translated, it gives CACKYQGHSTDTQYF.

There are many counts of this clonotype. The chain uses TRBV18 and TRBJ2-3, with TRBD1 identical over 9 bases. Germline CDR1 and CDR2: KGHSH and LQKENI. The CDR3 extends over 15 amino acids. Losses at the gene ends were 5 bases for V and 4 bases for J; bases not matched to a gene: 7. In nucleotides, the CDR3 is TGTGCCAGCTCAGTAGGACAGGGGAACGCAGATACGCAGTATTTT. This translates into CASSVGQGNADTQYF.

The chain recombines TRBV6-5 with TRBJ2-5; 10 nucleotides align to TRBD2. Germline CDR1 is MNHEY and CDR2 is SVGAGI. The V and J ends lost 0 bases and 1 base, in that order; junction bases with no gene match: 5. This CDR3 is built from 17 residues. The CDR3 spells CASSYSVTSGPQETQYF. CDR3 DNA sequence: TGTGCCAGCAGTTACTCCGTGACTAGCGGGCCCCAAGAGACCCAGTACTTC.

This clonotype was seen ten or more times. CDR3 protein: CASSPGLAGREQFF. CDR3 coding DNA: TGTGCCAGCAGCCCGGGACTAGCGGGACGGGAGCAGTTCTTC. This chain uses TRBV11-2 with TRBJ2-1, with 13 bases lining up with TRBD2. V shed 5 bases and J 10 bases; nucleotides not matched to a gene: 5. Per the germline V gene, CDR1 is SGHAT and CDR2 is FQNNGV. The CDR3 contains 14 residues.

This clonotype occurred many times. This chain links TRBV5-1 with TRBJ1-1; D remains unclear. This CDR3 region has 13 residues. Deletions cut 4 bases from V and 1 base from J, with 8 bases between. Germline CDR1 SGHRS, CDR2 YFSETQ. For the CDR3, the DNA is TGCGCCAGCAGCAACGACGGGAACACTGAAGCTTTCTTT. Translating it yields CASSNDGNTEAFF.

This clonotype was counted many times. The chain carries TRBV28 and TRBJ2-7, with TRBD2 as a possible D gene (5 bases). The CDR3 is 11 amino acids. Germline V gene sequence: CDR1 MDHEN, CDR2 SYDVKM. The V gene lost 3 bases and the J gene lost 12 bases, with 12 bases spanning the gap. The chain's CDR3 is CASSFRSGRYF. CDR3 nucleotides: TGTGCCAGCAGTTTTAGGAGCGGTCGGTACTTC.

This clonotype has at least ten counts. This chain links TRBV6-5 with TRBJ1-4; possible D gene TRBD1, 5 bases. Per the germline V gene, CDR1 is MNHEY and CDR2 is SVGAGI. V was trimmed by 0 bases and J by 8 bases, leaving 10 bases between them. The CDR3 loop spans 14 amino acids. CDR3: CASSYSRRTEKLFF. The CDR3 bases are TGTGCCAGCAGTTACTCGAGGAGGACAGAAAAACTGTTTTTT.

The chain recombines TRBV30 with TRBJ2-2; 9 positions agree with TRBD2. The CDR3 spans 15 residues. Unmatched junction bases numbered 7, after V lost 3 bases and J lost 5 bases. The germline CDR1 and CDR2 sequences are GTSNPN and SVGIG (reference sequence). The CDR3: CAWRWTSDWTGELFF. In DNA, the CDR3 is TGTGCCTGGAGATGGACTAGCGATTGGACCGGGGAGCTGTTTTTT.

The chain joins TRBV13 to TRBJ2-2; 7 nucleotides agree with TRBD1. The ends lost 6 bases at V and 6 bases at J; junction bases unmatched: 7. CDR3 length: 14 amino acids. The V gene's germline CDR1 is PRHDT and CDR2 FYEKMQ (reference sequence). CDR3 coding DNA: TGTGCCAGCAGACGAGACAGGGAAGCCGGGGAGCTGTTTTTT. Its protein is CASRRDREAGELFF.